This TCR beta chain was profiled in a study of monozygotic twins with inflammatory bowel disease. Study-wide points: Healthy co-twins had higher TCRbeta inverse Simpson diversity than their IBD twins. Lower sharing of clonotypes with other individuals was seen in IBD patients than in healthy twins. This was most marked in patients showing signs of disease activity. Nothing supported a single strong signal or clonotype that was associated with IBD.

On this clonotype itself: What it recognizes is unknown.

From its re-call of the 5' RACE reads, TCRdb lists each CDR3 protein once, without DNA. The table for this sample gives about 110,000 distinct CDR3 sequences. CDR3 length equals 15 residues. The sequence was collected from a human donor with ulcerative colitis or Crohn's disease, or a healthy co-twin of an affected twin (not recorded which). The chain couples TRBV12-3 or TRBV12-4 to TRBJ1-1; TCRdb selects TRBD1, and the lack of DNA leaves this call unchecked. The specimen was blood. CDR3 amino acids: CASTIGDPSNTEAFF.